This T cell receptor beta chain was recorded in a study of spatial heterogeneity in lung cancer. Study-level findings and limits: Blood showed ubiquitous tumor TCRs more often at resection than at routine follow-up.

CDR1 is LGHDT, CDR2 YNNKEL, per germline (reference sequence). The CDR3 totals 15 residues. TCRdb passed the 5' RACE reads through MiXCR, listing each CDR3 protein once. The sample has over 10,000 distinct CDR3 sequences, around an eighth seen once. In its sample, this clonotype is medium-sized (0.01 to 0.1%). Its matching antigen is unknown. Compared with germline, one end of the junction differs, possibly owing to a read error. The sample's time point: sample taken at primary tumor resection. Whole RNA from tumor, nontumor lung or frozen PBMC was sequenced unsorted. This clonotype originated in a female donor with early-stage non-small cell lung cancer. The rearrangement joins TRBV3-1 to TRBJ1-3; tentative D call: TRBD1 (6 bases). The sample was PBMCs, taken at surgery. For the CDR3, the DNA is TGTGCCAGCAGCCGAATTGGGGGCTCTGAAAACACCATATATTTT. Translating it yields CASSRIGGSENTIYF.